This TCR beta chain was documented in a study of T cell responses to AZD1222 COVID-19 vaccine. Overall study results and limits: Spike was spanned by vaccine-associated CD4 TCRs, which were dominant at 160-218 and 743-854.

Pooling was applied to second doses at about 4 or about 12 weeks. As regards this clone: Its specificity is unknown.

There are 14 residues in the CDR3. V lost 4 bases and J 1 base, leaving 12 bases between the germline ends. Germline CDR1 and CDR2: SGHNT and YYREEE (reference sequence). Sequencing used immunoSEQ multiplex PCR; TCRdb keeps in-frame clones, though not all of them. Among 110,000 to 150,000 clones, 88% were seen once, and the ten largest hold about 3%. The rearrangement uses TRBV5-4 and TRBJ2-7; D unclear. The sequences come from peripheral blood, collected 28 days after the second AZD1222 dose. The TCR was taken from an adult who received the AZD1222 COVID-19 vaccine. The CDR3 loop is CASSALGRSYEQYF. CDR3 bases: TGTGCCAGCAGCGCCCTCGGACGTTCCTACGAGCAGTACTTC. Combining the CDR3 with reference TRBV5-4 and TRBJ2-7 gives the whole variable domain ETGVTQSPTHLIKTRGQQVTLRCSSQSGHNTVSWYQQALGQGPQFIFQYYREEENGRGNFPPRFSGLQFPNYSSELNVNALELDDSALYLCASSALGRSYEQYFGPGTRLTVT.